The 12 T cell receptor beta chains in this list originate from one sample, sequenced in a study of cytomegalovirus exposure and HLA in healthy donors. Primers for the PCR totalled 60 Vbeta and 13 Jbeta. The method was immunoSEQ multiplex PCR; TCRdb's version includes in-frame clones alone and lacks a portion of them. The profile covers around 160,000 clones, with about 80% appearing a single time and 1% taken by the ten largest. Sequencing was done on a sample of PBMCs. Source of these receptors: a woman in her thirties or forties in good health and CMV-seronegative.

The rearrangement uses TRBV18 and TRBJ2-7; 14 bases match TRBD2. The V gene end was trimmed by 6 bases and the J gene end by 6 bases; junction bases not matched to a gene: 13. Germline lookup yields CDR1 KGHSH and CDR2 LQKENI. CDR3 length: 17 residues. CDR3 region: CASSLGATSGRAGEQYF. The CDR3 DNA is TGTGCCAGCTCCCTAGGGGCGACTAGCGGGAGGGCCGGCGAGCAGTACTTC.

The genes are TRBV18 and TRBJ2-6; 14 bases line up with TRBD2. Germline V gene lookup returns CDR1 KGHSH and CDR2 LQKENI. V was pared by 0 bases and J by 2 bases, with 3 bases of the junction left unmatched. This CDR3 contains 19 residues. The chain's CDR3 is CASSPPAGLAGAGANVLTF. CDR3 coding DNA: TGTGCCAGCTCACCACCGGCGGGACTAGCGGGAGCTGGGGCCAACGTCCTGACTTTC.

This chain links TRBV5-1 with TRBJ2-3, with TRBD1 as a possible D gene (7 bases). The CDR3 is made up of 16 amino acids. V lost 4 bases, J lost 3 bases, and 18 bases lay in between. Germline V gives CDR1 SGHRS, CDR2 YFSETQ. Written as DNA, the CDR3 is TGCGCCAGCAGCGCCCCAGGGGGGCTGAGGACAGATACGCAGTATTTT. Its translation: CASSAPGGLRTDTQYF.

The gene calls are TRBV7-3 and TRBJ2-2, with a possible D match to TRBD2 (5 bases). CDR3 length: 14 residues. Trimming took off 7 bases at V and 1 base at J, with 10 bases between the two ends. The germline V gene has CDR1 SGHTA and CDR2 FQGTGA. DNA for the CDR3: TGTGCCAGCAAGGTGGACTTGAACACCGGGGAGCTGTTTTTT. The encoded protein is CASKVDLNTGELFF.

This rearrangement joins TRBV19 to TRBJ1-3; possible D gene TRBD1, 5 bases. Trimming left V 3 bases short and J 0 bases short, with 15 bases between. CDR1 and CDR2 (germline): LNHDA, SQIVND (reference sequence). CDR3 size: 17 residues. The CDR3 is CASSIGYRRLSGNTIYF. CDR3 coding DNA: TGTGCCAGTAGTATTGGTTACAGGCGCCTCTCTGGAAACACCATATATTTT.

V usage is TRBV30 and J usage is TRBJ2-1, with 8 nucleotides matching TRBD2. Germline lookup yields CDR1 GTSNPN and CDR2 SVGIG (reference sequence). CDR3 length equals 16 residues. Losses at the gene ends were 1 base for V and 3 bases for J; bases not matched to a gene: 8. CDR3 sequence reads: CAWSGSAGVVYNEQFF. CDR3 DNA: TGTGCCTGGAGTGGGTCAGCGGGAGTAGTCTACAATGAGCAGTTCTTC.

The CDR3 loop is CASSFGPSSGANVLTF. CDR3 coding DNA: TGTGCCAGCAGCTTTGGGCCGAGCTCTGGGGCCAACGTCCTGACTTTC. The chain employs TRBV11-3 and TRBJ2-6; D is ambiguous. Between the trimmed V and J ends, which lost 3 bases and 0 bases, there was a span of 9 bases. The CDR3 loop spans 16 amino acids. The germline gives CDR1 SGHNT, CDR2 YENEEA.

The rearrangement links TRBV2 to TRBJ2-3, with TRBD2 identical over 8 bases. The ends lost 6 bases at V and 2 bases at J; junction bases unmatched: 7. This CDR3 region has 15 residues. Germline V CDR1 and CDR2: SNHLY, FYNNEI. DNA of the CDR3: TGTGCCAGCAGGGGAACTAGCGGCCTCACAGATACGCAGTATTTT. Residues: CASRGTSGLTDTQYF. Based on the CDR3 plus reference TRBV2 and TRBJ2-3, the full variable domain is EPEVTQTPSHQVTQMGQEVILRCVPISNHLYFYWYRQILGQKVEFLVSFYNNEISEKSEIFDDQFSVERPDGSNFTLKIRSTKLEDSAMYFCASRGTSGLTDTQYFGPGTRLTVL.

V is TRBV11-2 and J is TRBJ1-3; 10 bases align to TRBD1. CDR3 length: 15 amino acids. V trimming: 1 base; J trimming: 6 bases; junction bases outside the gene matches: 3. The germline V gene has CDR1 SGHAT and CDR2 FQNNGV. CDR3 nucleotide sequence: TGTGCCAGCAGCTTAGGAGGGACAGGGGAAAACACCATATATTTT. Protein product: CASSLGGTGENTIYF.

This chain uses TRBV5-1 with TRBJ2-5, with a possible D match to TRBD2 (5 bases). Germline V CDR1 and CDR2: SGHRS, YFSETQ. Trimming took 4 bases from V and 2 from J, leaving 12 bases between them. This CDR3 is built from 14 residues. The CDR3 is CASSRPDSQETQYF. The DNA for the CDR3 is TGCGCCAGCAGCCGCCCGGACTCACAAGAGACCCAGTACTTC.

This clone was found once. This chain joins TRBV30 and TRBJ2-7, with 9 nucleotides matching TRBD1. CDR1 and CDR2 from the germline V gene are GTSNPN and SVGIG (reference sequence). Losses at the gene ends were 3 bases for V and 11 bases for J; bases not matched to a gene: 8. The CDR3 loop spans 12 amino acids. The CDR3 is CAWRYNRDREYF. The CDR3, as DNA: TGTGCCTGGAGATATAACCGGGACAGGGAGTACTTC.

V is TRBV11-2 and J is TRBJ2-5, with D possibly being TRBD1 (6 bases). CDR3 length: 14 amino acids. V was pared by 4 bases and J by 5 bases, with 14 bases between. Germline CDR1 reads SGHAT; CDR2 reads FQNNGV. The CDR3, as DNA: TGTGCCAGCAGCTCTCAGGGGTGGGGGGAGACCCAGTACTTC. The encoded protein is CASSSQGWGETQYF.